The following is a TCR beta chain sequence with its context. The target antigen is unknown. V was clipped by 0 bases and J by 4 bases, with 16 bases between them. The CDR3 has 17 residues. Germline assignment: CDR1 MDHEN and CDR2 SYDVKM. Some clones are missing from TCRdb's copy, which holds only in-frame ones; the method was immunoSEQ multiplex PCR. The sample consists of about 41,000 clones, around 86% of them appearing once. Relapse was seen in all patients after autologous stem cell transplantation, and brentuximab vedotin exposure was variable. The sample originates from a study of PD-1 blockade in classical Hodgkin lymphoma. Study-level findings and limits: Significant TCR diversity gains by C4D1 occurred in CD4+ but not CD8+ cells. Reports indicated that newly diagnosed patients had lower baseline TCR diversity than healthy donors did.

The receptor was isolated from a human donor with classical Hodgkin lymphoma. The specimen was peripheral blood mononuclear cells (PBMCs), collected before the second cycle of nivolumab. The chain uses TRBV28 and TRBJ1-5; TRBD1 might be the D (5 bases). CDR3 in DNA: TGTGCCAGCAGTTTATGGTCAGGTTTGGGGGGTAATCAGCCCCAGCATTTT. Translated: CASSLWSGLGGNQPQHF.